The text below deals with one T cell receptor (beta chain). No antigen is known for it. No base qualities exist here, and no much larger clone lies one base off it. This entry comes from a study of blood T cell repertoires in COVID-19 (TCRdb year 2020). With respect to the entire study: The collaborator samples originated in the United States, Italy and Spain and spanned the acute and convalescent phases of COVID-19. Where available, HLA class I and class II types were obtained from metadata supplied by the sample provider rather than from assay-based typing. Samples came from the ongoing ImmuneRACE study (first 160 participants) plus 1,254 subjects from 6 global collaborators. The repertoires were released in a freely available public database intended as a resource for research on the immune response to SARS-CoV-2. The prospective study material was composed of cDNA or gDNA derived from T cells, B-cell-depleted T cells, or PBMCs. A de-identified subject ID, COVID-19 status, age in years and sex were almost always included in the sample metadata. The dataset comprised deeply sampled blood TCRbeta repertoires from subjects exposed to, actively infected with, or recovered from COVID-19. What the research found in general, with its limitations: The quantity of clinical and demographic metadata differed by source and by participant and was supplied without curation.

Participants in the prospective study were enrolled through a virtual design, were aged about 18 to 90 years, and lived in 24 United States geographic areas. In the prospective study, cohorts were assigned on the basis of participant-reported clinical history obtained from a screening survey and a study questionnaire. Exposed participants were defined as having been in contact with someone with a PCR-confirmed or clinician-diagnosed COVID-19 case within 2 weeks of study entry. Mobile phlebotomists in the prospective study collected whole blood, serum and a nasopharyngeal or oropharyngeal swab from every participant. Prospective study participants could optionally give additional blood draws and questionnaires over an approximately two-month period. Blood samples from the prospective study were shipped frozen or at room temperature prior to DNA extraction. TCRbeta CDR3 regions were amplified from genomic DNA by means of the immunoSEQ Assay, a bias-controlled multiplex PCR. Turning to the authors' computational methods: The number of nucleated cells in each sample was estimated by amplification of reference gene primers within the assay. Sequence reads were collapsed and filtered to measure the absolute abundance of every unique TCRbeta CDR3 rearrangement. For each sample, productive Simpson clonality was calculated as the square root of Simpson's diversity index across productive rearrangements. Here the immuneACCESS table is served through TCRdb, limited to in-frame sequences with V and J called. Missing clones are a known gap in these copies; in checked studies unresolved V genes cover under half, and the rest lacks a known reason. The D gene and trimming were derived from the DNA, and the V and J assignments and clone size from that table. This sample has roughly 260,000 clones in its table, and under 90% of those were observed once. Jointly, the top ten make up about 3.6% of the sample.

The material sequenced was PBMCs or T cells enriched from blood (not recorded which). This TCR came from a woman aged 40 to 55 who had been exposed to COVID-19.

The nucleotide sequence reads TGCGCCAGCAGCGTAAGCGGTTCAGCTAACTATGGCTACACCTTC. It is translated as CASSVSGSANYGYTF. The chain is assembled from TRBV5-1 and TRBJ1-2, with the D gene call left open. The CDR3 sequence holds 15 residues, the cysteine and phenylalanine included. The sequence is cut down to CDR3 DNA, 45 bases in frame from base 1. The germline V gene supplies CDR1 SGHRS and CDR2 YFSETQ. V is shortened by 4 bases, J by 0 bases, and the region joining them spans 13 bases.